The clone carrying this T cell receptor beta chain appeared once. TCRdb processed the 5' RACE reads anew with MiXCR; each CDR3 protein has one entry. The sample has 540,000 or so distinct CDR3 sequences, under 25% seen once. This record belongs to a study of identical twins. Per the germline V gene, CDR1 is SNHLY and CDR2 is FYNNEI. The trim removed 4 bases at V and 5 bases at J, leaving 7 bases unmatched. The CDR3 is 16 residues long. The same sample was also used in a study of yellow fever vaccine responses in identical twins.

The receptor was derived from a woman aged 18-30 years in good health. Sequenced input: CD4+ T cells sorted from blood. The V call is TRBV2, the J call TRBJ2-5; 13 bases are a match to TRBD2. The CDR3 sequence is CASSATSGRAAETQYF. For the CDR3, the DNA is TGTGCCAGCAGTGCAACTAGCGGGAGGGCCGCGGAGACCCAGTACTTC.